Reported below is one T cell receptor beta chain. As yet, its antigen is unknown. It was by quantitative 5'-RACE with molecular barcodes that TCR beta libraries were made. Via MiXCR, TCRdb re-called the 5' RACE reads, giving one row per CDR3 protein. The sample records 340,000 or so distinct CDR3 sequences, roughly 14% being singletons. This sample is part of a study of CD8 T cells in ankylosing spondylitis. Study-level results: A motif in TCR beta, a set of under ten highly homologous variants, appeared characteristic of ankylosing spondylitis blood. Earlier work had already found some motif variants in reactive arthritis synovial fluid and blood.

The junction had 4 bases not matched to a gene; V was cut back by 0 bases and J by 7 bases. In germline, CDR1 is KGHSH, CDR2 LQKENI. The CDR3 is made up of 16 amino acids. The receptor was isolated from a male donor with ankylosing spondylitis or in good health (not recorded which). Sequencing used blood, either unsorted or a sorted T cell fraction (not recorded which). This chain connects TRBV18 to TRBJ2-1, with 12 bases identical to TRBD2. The CDR3 spells CASSPPLAGGGNEQFF. The DNA for the CDR3 is TGTGCCAGCTCACCACCCCTAGCGGGAGGGGGTAATGAGCAGTTCTTC. Full variable domain (outside the CDR3, taken from reference TRBV18 and TRBJ2-1): NAGVMQNPRHLVRRRGQEARLRCSPMKGHSHVYWYRQLPEEGLKFMVYLQKENIIDESGMPKERFSAEFPKEGPSILRIQQVVRGDSAAYFCASSPPLAGGGNEQFFGPGTRLTVL.